Listed below are T cell receptor beta chains from one sample, sequenced in a study of T cell repertoires in cytomegalovirus infection. A single record per CDR3 protein comes from TCRdb applying MiXCR to the reads. The sample has 640,000 or so distinct CDR3 sequences, roughly 33% seen once; the top ten hold approximately 18%. The antigens for these receptors are not known. Sequenced here: cultured PBMCs, sampled from culture after CMV antigen stimulation. The receptors here all came from a human donor in good health (CMV status not recorded). Some clones in this sample may be carry-over from other donors' samples. The CDR3 runs from the conserved cysteine through the conserved F or W. Fields, in order: V gene, clone size, J gene, D gene, CDR3 protein, CDR3 DNA. The D gene is left open where the match is weak. The size field is filled for only some rows; it gives once, few, many or a size class.

V gene: TRBV5-6; clone size: NA; J gene: TRBJ2-2; D gene: NA; CDR3 protein: CASRFSPLWNANTGELFF; CDR3 DNA: TGTGCCAGCAGGTTTTCCCCTCTGTGGAACGCGAACACCGGGGAGCTGTTTTTT
V gene: TRBV2; clone size: NA; J gene: TRBJ2-1; D gene: TRBD2; CDR3 protein: CASSEGGSEFF; CDR3 DNA: TGTGCCAGCAGTGAAGGCGGGAGCGAGTTCTTC
V gene: TRBV6-6; clone size: NA; J gene: TRBJ2-7; D gene: NA; CDR3 protein: CASSYVGYEQYF; CDR3 DNA: TGTGCCAGCAGTTACGTGGGTTACGAGCAGTACTTC
V gene: TRBV6-2/TRBV6-3; clone size: NA; J gene: TRBJ2-1; D gene: NA; CDR3 protein: CASSYSIGGTEQFF; CDR3 DNA: TGTGCCAGCAGTTACTCGATAGGGGGTACTGAGCAGTTCTTC
V gene: TRBV11-2; clone size: many; J gene: TRBJ1-5; D gene: NA; CDR3 protein: CASSLVAGNQPQHF; CDR3 DNA: TGTGCCAGCAGCTTAGTAGCAGGGAATCAGCCCCAGCATTTT
V gene: TRBV7-2; clone size: few; J gene: TRBJ2-1; D gene: TRBD2; CDR3 protein: CASSLSGGTSYNEQFF; CDR3 DNA: TGTGCCAGCAGCTTAAGCGGGGGAACCTCCTACAATGAGCAGTTCTTC
V gene: TRBV7-2; clone size: NA; J gene: TRBJ1-6; D gene: NA; CDR3 protein: CASSFTTGQVSPLHF; CDR3 DNA: TGTGCCAGCAGCTTTACGACAGGTCAAGTTTCACCCCTCCACTTT
V gene: TRBV7-9; clone size: NA; J gene: TRBJ1-4; D gene: NA; CDR3 protein: CASKGVSVGKLFF; CDR3 DNA: TGTGCCAGCAAGGGTGTCTCTGTGGGAAAACTGTTTTTT
V gene: TRBV3-1; clone size: NA; J gene: TRBJ2-3; D gene: TRBD2; CDR3 protein: CASSQEGELGAGADTQYF; CDR3 DNA: TGTGCCAGCAGCCAAGAAGGAGAACTTGGAGCGGGAGCAGATACGCAGTATTTT
V gene: TRBV11-2; clone size: few; J gene: TRBJ2-7; D gene: NA; CDR3 protein: CASSIFRSTYEQYF; CDR3 DNA: TGTGCCAGCAGCATCTTCAGGAGTACCTACGAGCAGTACTTC
V gene: TRBV2; clone size: few; J gene: TRBJ2-3; D gene: TRBD2; CDR3 protein: CASGGRTFGRPSSTDTQYF; CDR3 DNA: TGTGCCAGCGGTGGGAGGACGTTCGGGAGGCCGTCCAGCACAGATACGCAGTATTTT
V gene: TRBV5-4; clone size: NA; J gene: TRBJ1-1; D gene: NA; CDR3 protein: CASSLGSYQSQMVPF; CDR3 DNA: TGTGCCAGCAGCCTAGGGAGCTATCAATCACAAATGGTGCCCTTT
V gene: TRBV6-1; clone size: NA; J gene: TRBJ2-1; D gene: NA; CDR3 protein: CASSYAGLRDLYNEQFF; CDR3 DNA: TGTGCCAGCAGTTATGCGGGACTTCGGGACCTTTACAATGAGCAGTTCTTC
V gene: TRBV6-2/TRBV6-3; clone size: once; J gene: TRBJ2-1; D gene: TRBD1; CDR3 protein: CASRPQGAVNEQFF; CDR3 DNA: TGTGCCAGCAGACCACAGGGGGCGGTGAATGAGCAGTTCTTC
V gene: TRBV18; clone size: NA; J gene: TRBJ1-1; D gene: NA; CDR3 protein: CASSPSVARTRNTEAFF; CDR3 DNA: TGTGCCAGCTCACCTTCGGTTGCCCGTACTAGGAACACTGAAGCTTTCTTT
V gene: TRBV6-5; clone size: NA; J gene: TRBJ1-2; D gene: TRBD1; CDR3 protein: CASRSGTEFTYGYTF; CDR3 DNA: TGTGCCAGCAGGTCGGGGACAGAATTTACCTATGGCTACACCTTC
V gene: TRBV6-2/TRBV6-3; clone size: few; J gene: TRBJ1-5; D gene: NA; CDR3 protein: CASSQVAVWQPQHF; CDR3 DNA: TGTGCCAGCAGCCAAGTGGCGGTTTGGCAGCCCCAGCATTTT
V gene: TRBV7-9; clone size: NA; J gene: TRBJ2-3; D gene: NA; CDR3 protein: CASSSYVGTDTQYF; CDR3 DNA: TGTGCCAGCAGCTCGTACGTGGGTACAGATACGCAGTATTTT
V gene: TRBV12-3/TRBV12-4; clone size: NA; J gene: TRBJ1-2; D gene: NA; CDR3 protein: CASSPIRNYGYTF; CDR3 DNA: TGTGCCAGCAGTCCGATAAGAAACTATGGCTACACCTTC
V gene: TRBV6-1; clone size: few; J gene: TRBJ1-1; D gene: NA; CDR3 protein: CASRDWGHYTEAFF; CDR3 DNA: TGTGCCAGCAGAGACTGGGGACATTACACTGAAGCTTTCTTT
V gene: TRBV27; clone size: many; J gene: TRBJ1-1; D gene: NA; CDR3 protein: CASSLRPGRDAEAFF; CDR3 DNA: TGTGCCAGCAGTTTACGCCCAGGGCGAGATGCTGAAGCTTTCTTT
V gene: TRBV6-1; clone size: NA; J gene: TRBJ2-1; D gene: NA; CDR3 protein: CASTRSSYNEQFF; CDR3 DNA: TGTGCCAGCACTCGAAGCTCCTACAATGAGCAGTTCTTC
V gene: TRBV4-2; clone size: NA; J gene: TRBJ2-3; D gene: TRBD2; CDR3 protein: CASSRRSGGPSSTDTQYF; CDR3 DNA: TGTGCCAGCAGCCGCCGTAGCGGGGGCCCTTCTAGCACAGATACGCAGTATTTT
V gene: TRBV7-2; clone size: many; J gene: TRBJ2-3; D gene: TRBD1; CDR3 protein: CASSLARGPTDTQYF; CDR3 DNA: TGTGCCAGCAGCTTAGCCAGGGGGCCTACAGATACGCAGTATTTT
V gene: TRBV20-1; clone size: NA; J gene: TRBJ1-5; D gene: NA; CDR3 protein: CSARDRRALGPQHF; CDR3 DNA: TGCAGTGCTAGAGATCGCCGGGCTCTAGGACCCCAGCATTTT
V gene: TRBV6-1; clone size: NA; J gene: TRBJ2-6; D gene: NA; CDR3 protein: CASSEAGSGANVLTF; CDR3 DNA: TGTGCCAGCAGTGAAGCGGGCTCTGGGGCCAACGTCCTGACTTTC
V gene: TRBV6-5; clone size: few; J gene: TRBJ2-7; D gene: NA; CDR3 protein: CASSYSSSGTYEQYF; CDR3 DNA: TGTGCCAGCAGTTACTCGAGTTCCGGGACCTACGAGCAGTACTTC
V gene: TRBV7-2; clone size: many; J gene: TRBJ2-7; D gene: NA; CDR3 protein: CASSLMRDSYEQYF; CDR3 DNA: TGTGCCAGCAGCTTAATGCGGGACTCCTACGAGCAGTACTTC
V gene: TRBV7-9; clone size: NA; J gene: TRBJ2-1; D gene: TRBD2; CDR3 protein: CASSPFRSSGGNEQFF; CDR3 DNA: TGTGCCAGCAGTCCCTTCCGGTCTAGCGGAGGAAATGAGCAGTTCTTC
V gene: TRBV7-6; clone size: NA; J gene: TRBJ1-2; D gene: NA; CDR3 protein: CASSVARGGYTF; CDR3 DNA: TGTGCCAGCAGCGTTGCGAGGGGTGGCTACACCTTC
V gene: TRBV7-2; clone size: many; J gene: TRBJ2-3; D gene: NA; CDR3 protein: CASSFGGVTDTQYF; CDR3 DNA: TGTGCCAGCAGCTTTGGGGGAGTCACAGATACGCAGTATTTT
V gene: TRBV27; clone size: once; J gene: TRBJ1-5; D gene: TRBD1; CDR3 protein: CASSWTGESDQPQHF; CDR3 DNA: TGTGCCAGCAGTTGGACAGGCGAATCCGATCAGCCCCAGCATTTT
V gene: TRBV27; clone size: NA; J gene: TRBJ1-1; D gene: NA; CDR3 protein: CASKGSSAMNTEAFF; CDR3 DNA: TGTGCCAGCAAGGGTTCATCGGCTATGAACACTGAAGCTTTCTTT
V gene: TRBV20-1; clone size: NA; J gene: TRBJ1-4; D gene: NA; CDR3 protein: CSARGLGEKLFF; CDR3 DNA: TGCAGTGCTAGAGGGCTTGGGGAAAAACTGTTTTTT
V gene: TRBV20-1; clone size: NA; J gene: TRBJ2-1; D gene: NA; CDR3 protein: CSARDRGPDKAGNNEQFF; CDR3 DNA: TGCAGTGCTAGAGATAGGGGCCCGGACAAGGCAGGAAACAATGAGCAGTTCTTC
V gene: TRBV14; clone size: NA; J gene: TRBJ2-6; D gene: NA; CDR3 protein: CASSQGSSWFTGANVLTF; CDR3 DNA: TGTGCCAGCAGCCAGGGCTCCTCTTGGTTTACTGGGGCCAACGTCCTGACTTTC
V gene: TRBV7-2; clone size: NA; J gene: TRBJ2-7; D gene: NA; CDR3 protein: CASSLIGVEQYF; CDR3 DNA: TGTGCCAGCAGCTTAATTGGCGTGGAGCAGTACTTC
V gene: TRBV7-4; clone size: NA; J gene: TRBJ2-2; D gene: TRBD1; CDR3 protein: CASSYADRVGELFF; CDR3 DNA: TGTGCCAGCAGCTACGCCGACAGGGTTGGGGAGCTGTTTTTT
V gene: TRBV7-6; clone size: few; J gene: TRBJ2-7; D gene: TRBD2; CDR3 protein: CASSPERGPAHEQYF; CDR3 DNA: TGTGCCAGCAGTCCCGAGCGGGGGCCGGCGCACGAGCAGTACTTC
V gene: TRBV28; clone size: NA; J gene: TRBJ1-3; D gene: NA; CDR3 protein: CASRSPSGNTIYF; CDR3 DNA: TGTGCCTCAAGAAGCCCCTCAGGAAACACCATATATTTT
V gene: TRBV7-2; clone size: many; J gene: TRBJ2-1; D gene: TRBD2; CDR3 protein: CASSFRLAGAGNEQFF; CDR3 DNA: TGTGCCAGCAGCTTTCGACTAGCGGGGGCGGGGAATGAGCAGTTCTTC
V gene: TRBV20-1; clone size: few; J gene: TRBJ1-2; D gene: NA; CDR3 protein: CSAMGVDSYGYTF; CDR3 DNA: TGCAGTGCTATGGGAGTGGATAGCTATGGCTACACCTTC
V gene: TRBV20-1; clone size: NA; J gene: TRBJ2-5; D gene: NA; CDR3 protein: CSATPGVLGETQYF; CDR3 DNA: TGCAGTGCCACACCCGGGGTTCTGGGCGAGACCCAGTACTTC
V gene: TRBV11-3; clone size: NA; J gene: TRBJ2-2; D gene: NA; CDR3 protein: CASSPQGTGELFF; CDR3 DNA: TGTGCCAGCAGTCCTCAGGGCACCGGGGAGCTGTTTTTT
V gene: TRBV5-4; clone size: few; J gene: TRBJ1-2; D gene: NA; CDR3 protein: CASSSPGQGISGYTF; CDR3 DNA: TGTGCCAGCAGCTCACCCGGGCAGGGCATTTCGGGCTACACCTTC
V gene: TRBV29-1; clone size: NA; J gene: TRBJ1-1; D gene: TRBD1; CDR3 protein: CSVARTGVGTEAFF; CDR3 DNA: TGCAGCGTTGCGAGGACAGGGGTGGGCACTGAAGCTTTCTTT
V gene: TRBV4-1; clone size: NA; J gene: TRBJ1-1; D gene: NA; CDR3 protein: CASSQEGGGTEAFF; CDR3 DNA: TGCGCCAGCAGCCAAGAAGGGGGAGGCACTGAAGCTTTCTTT
V gene: TRBV7-8; clone size: many; J gene: TRBJ2-1; D gene: TRBD2; CDR3 protein: CASSLSGGPGNEQFF; CDR3 DNA: TGTGCCAGCAGCCTAAGCGGGGGCCCCGGAAATGAGCAGTTCTTC
V gene: TRBV10-3; clone size: NA; J gene: TRBJ1-1; D gene: NA; CDR3 protein: CASATGQGDTEAFF; CDR3 DNA: TGTGCCAGCGCGACAGGACAAGGCGACACTGAAGCTTTCTTT
V gene: TRBV7-8; clone size: few; J gene: TRBJ1-5; D gene: TRBD1; CDR3 protein: CASSDPTGVQPQHF; CDR3 DNA: TGTGCCAGCAGCGATCCCACAGGGGTTCAGCCCCAGCATTTT
V gene: TRBV6-6; clone size: NA; J gene: TRBJ1-2; D gene: TRBD1; CDR3 protein: CASSPGQGTTGYTF; CDR3 DNA: TGTGCCAGCAGCCCGGGACAGGGAACCACTGGCTACACCTTC